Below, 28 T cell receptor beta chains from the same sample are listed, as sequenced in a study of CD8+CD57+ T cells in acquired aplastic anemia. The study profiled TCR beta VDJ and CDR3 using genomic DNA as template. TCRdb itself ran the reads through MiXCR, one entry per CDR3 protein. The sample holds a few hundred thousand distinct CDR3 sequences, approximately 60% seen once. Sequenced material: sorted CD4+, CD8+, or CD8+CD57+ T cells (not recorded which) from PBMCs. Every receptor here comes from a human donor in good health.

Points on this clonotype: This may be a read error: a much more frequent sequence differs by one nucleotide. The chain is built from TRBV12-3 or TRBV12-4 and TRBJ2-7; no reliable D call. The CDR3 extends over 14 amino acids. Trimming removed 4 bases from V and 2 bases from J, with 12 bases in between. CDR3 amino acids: CASSSASTAYEQYF. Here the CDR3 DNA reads TGTGCCAGCAGTTCGGCATCGACCGCCTACGAGCAGTACTTC.

The CDR3 DNA follows: TGCAGTGCCCCTGGGGGCGACACCGGGGAGCTGTTTTTT. It is translated as CSAPGGDTGELFF. The chain has TRBV20-1 and TRBJ2-2; D perhaps matches TRBD1 (6 bases). This CDR3 is built from 13 residues. In germline, CDR1 is DFQATT, CDR2 SNEGSKA (reference sequence). V was clipped by 6 bases and J by 3 bases, with 11 bases between them.

This CDR3 is CASSRTGGQGPNEQFF. The DNA of the CDR3 is TGCGCCAGCAGCCGCACGGGGGGACAGGGGCCCAATGAGCAGTTCTTC. V and J are TRBV4-1 and TRBJ2-5; 10 nucleotides align to TRBD1. The DNA end is more similar to TRBJ2-1, so the J call may be wrong. The CDR3 sequence is 16 residues long. The germline V gene encodes CDR1 MGHRA and CDR2 YSYEKL.

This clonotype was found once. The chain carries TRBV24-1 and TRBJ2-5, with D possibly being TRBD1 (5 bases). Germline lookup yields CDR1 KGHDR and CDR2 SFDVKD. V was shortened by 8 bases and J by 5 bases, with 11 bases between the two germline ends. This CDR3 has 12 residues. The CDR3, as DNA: TGTGCCACCAAATGGGGCTCGGAGACCCAGTACTTC. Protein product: CATKWGSETQYF.

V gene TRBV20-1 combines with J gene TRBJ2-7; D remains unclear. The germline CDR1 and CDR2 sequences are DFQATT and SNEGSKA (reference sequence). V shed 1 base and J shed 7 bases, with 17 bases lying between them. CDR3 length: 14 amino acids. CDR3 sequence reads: CSARVSALPGEQYF. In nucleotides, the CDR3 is TGCAGTGCTAGAGTGTCTGCCCTTCCCGGGGAGCAGTACTTC.

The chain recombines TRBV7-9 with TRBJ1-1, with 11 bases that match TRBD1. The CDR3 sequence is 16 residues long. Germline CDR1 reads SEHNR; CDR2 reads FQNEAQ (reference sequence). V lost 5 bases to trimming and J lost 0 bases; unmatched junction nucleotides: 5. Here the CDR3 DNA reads TGTGCCAGCAGCCTAGGGACAGGGGGGATGAACACTGAAGCTTTCTTT. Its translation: CASSLGTGGMNTEAFF.

CDR3 sequence (DNA): TGTGCCTTTTTTGGTGACATCTACAATGAGCAGTTCTTC. Amino acid sequence: CAFFGDIYNEQFF. The V call is TRBV7-9, the J call TRBJ2-1; D not certain. The CDR3 consists of 13 residues. V lost 11 bases and J 3 bases, leaving 14 bases between the germline ends. Germline V lookup: CDR1 SEHNR, CDR2 FQNEAQ (reference sequence).

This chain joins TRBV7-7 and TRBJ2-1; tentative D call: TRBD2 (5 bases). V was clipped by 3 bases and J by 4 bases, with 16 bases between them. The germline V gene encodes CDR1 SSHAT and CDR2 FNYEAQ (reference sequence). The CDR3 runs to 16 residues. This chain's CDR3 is CASSLSSQTIYNEQFF. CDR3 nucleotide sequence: TGTGCCAGCAGCTTGTCCAGCCAGACTATATACAATGAGCAGTTCTTC.

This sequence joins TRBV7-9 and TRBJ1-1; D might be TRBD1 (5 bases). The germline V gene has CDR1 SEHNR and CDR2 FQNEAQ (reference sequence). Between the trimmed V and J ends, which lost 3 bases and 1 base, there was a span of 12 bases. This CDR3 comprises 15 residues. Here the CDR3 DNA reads TGTGCCAGCAGCTTTATAGACAGCCCGAACACTGAAGCTTTCTTT. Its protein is CASSFIDSPNTEAFF. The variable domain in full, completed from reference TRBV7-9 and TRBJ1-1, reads DTGVSQNPRHKITKRGQNVTFRCDPISEHNRLYWYRQTLGQGPEFLTYFQNEAQLEKSRLLSDRFSAERPKGSFSTLEIQRTEQGDSAMYLCASSFIDSPNTEAFFGQGTRLTVV.

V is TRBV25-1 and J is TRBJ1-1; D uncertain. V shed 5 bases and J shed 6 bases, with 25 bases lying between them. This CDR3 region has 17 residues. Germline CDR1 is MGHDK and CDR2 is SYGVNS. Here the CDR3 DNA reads TGTGCCAGCAGTCAAACGTTACAGCGGGGAGGTAACGCTGAAGCTTTCTTT. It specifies CASSQTLQRGGNAEAFF.

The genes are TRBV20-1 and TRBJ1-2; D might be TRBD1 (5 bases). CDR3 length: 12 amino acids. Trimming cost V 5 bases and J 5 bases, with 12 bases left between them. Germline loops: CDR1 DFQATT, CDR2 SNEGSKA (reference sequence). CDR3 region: CSAREGHYGYTF. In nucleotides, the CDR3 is TGCAGTGCTCGCGAAGGACATTATGGCTACACCTTC.

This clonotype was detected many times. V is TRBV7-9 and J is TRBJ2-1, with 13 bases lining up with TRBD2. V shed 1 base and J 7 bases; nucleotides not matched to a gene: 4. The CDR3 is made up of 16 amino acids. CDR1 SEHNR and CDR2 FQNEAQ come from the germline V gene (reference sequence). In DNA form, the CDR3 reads TGTGCCAGCAGCTTAGGGTCACTAGCGGGGGGGAATGAGCAGTTCTTC. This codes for CASSLGSLAGGNEQFF.

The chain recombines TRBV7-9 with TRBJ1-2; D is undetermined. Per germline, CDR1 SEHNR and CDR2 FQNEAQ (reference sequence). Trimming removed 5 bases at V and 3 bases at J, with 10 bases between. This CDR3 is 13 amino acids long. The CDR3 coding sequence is TGTGCCAGCAGCGTAGACGGACACTATGGCTACACCTTC. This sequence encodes CASSVDGHYGYTF. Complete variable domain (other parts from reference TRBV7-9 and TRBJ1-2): DTGVSQNPRHKITKRGQNVTFRCDPISEHNRLYWYRQTLGQGPEFLTYFQNEAQLEKSRLLSDRFSAERPKGSFSTLEIQRTEQGDSAMYLCASSVDGHYGYTFGSGTRLTVV.

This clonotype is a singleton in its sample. DNA of the CDR3: TGCAGTGCTAGTTCCACCGGACTAGCGGGGGACAACGGGAGGGAGACCCAGTACTTC. As protein: CSASSTGLAGDNGRETQYF. This chain connects TRBV20-1 to TRBJ2-5, with 13 bases that match TRBD2. The CDR3 consists of 19 residues. V lost 3 bases, J lost 5 bases, and 18 bases stayed unmatched. Germline V gene data show CDR1 as DFQATT and CDR2 as SNEGSKA (reference sequence).

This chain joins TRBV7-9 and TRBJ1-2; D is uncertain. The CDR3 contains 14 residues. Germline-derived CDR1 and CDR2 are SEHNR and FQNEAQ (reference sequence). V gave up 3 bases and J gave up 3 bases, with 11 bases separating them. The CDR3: CASSLVREDYGYTF. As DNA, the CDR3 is TGTGCCAGCAGCTTGGTGCGAGAGGACTATGGCTACACCTTC.

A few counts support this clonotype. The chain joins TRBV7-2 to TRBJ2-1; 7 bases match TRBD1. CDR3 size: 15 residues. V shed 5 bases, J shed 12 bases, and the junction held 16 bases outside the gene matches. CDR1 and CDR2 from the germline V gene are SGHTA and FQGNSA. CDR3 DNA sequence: TGTGCCAGCAGCGCACAGGGGCTGTCAATGACGCCGCAGTTCTTC. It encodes CASSAQGLSMTPQFF.

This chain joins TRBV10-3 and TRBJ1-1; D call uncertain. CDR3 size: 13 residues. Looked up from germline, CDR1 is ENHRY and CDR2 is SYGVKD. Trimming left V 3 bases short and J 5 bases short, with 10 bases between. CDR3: CAISEQTGTEAFF. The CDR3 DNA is TGTGCCATCAGTGAACAGACGGGGACTGAAGCTTTCTTT.

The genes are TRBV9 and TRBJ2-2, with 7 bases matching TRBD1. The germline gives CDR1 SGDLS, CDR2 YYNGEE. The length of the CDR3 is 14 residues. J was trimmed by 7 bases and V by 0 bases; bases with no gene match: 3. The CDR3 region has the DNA TGTGCCAGCAGCGTAGGAGGGGGCAACGGGGAGCTGTTTTTT. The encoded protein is CASSVGGGNGELFF.

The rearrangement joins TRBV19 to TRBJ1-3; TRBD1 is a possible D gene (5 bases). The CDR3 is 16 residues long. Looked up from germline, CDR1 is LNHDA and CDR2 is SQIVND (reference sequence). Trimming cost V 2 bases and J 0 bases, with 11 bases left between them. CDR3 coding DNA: TGTGCCAGTAGTATACCGGGACCGCTCTCTGGAAACACCATATATTTT. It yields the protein CASSIPGPLSGNTIYF.

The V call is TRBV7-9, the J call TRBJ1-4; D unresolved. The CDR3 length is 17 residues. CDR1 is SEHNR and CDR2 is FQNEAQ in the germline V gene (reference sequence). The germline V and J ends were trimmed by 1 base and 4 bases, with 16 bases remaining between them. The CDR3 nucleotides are TGTGCCAGCAGCTTAGTGGATGCGGGCAGGCTTAATGAAAAACTGTTTTTT. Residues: CASSLVDAGRLNEKLFF.

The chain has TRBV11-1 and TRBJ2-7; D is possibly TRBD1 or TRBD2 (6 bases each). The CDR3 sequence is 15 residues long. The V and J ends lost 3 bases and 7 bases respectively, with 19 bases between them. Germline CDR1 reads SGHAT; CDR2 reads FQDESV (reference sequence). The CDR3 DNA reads TGTGCCAGCAGCTTGGGGGGCTCCCCGAGAGAGGAGCAGTACTTC. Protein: CASSLGGSPREEQYF.

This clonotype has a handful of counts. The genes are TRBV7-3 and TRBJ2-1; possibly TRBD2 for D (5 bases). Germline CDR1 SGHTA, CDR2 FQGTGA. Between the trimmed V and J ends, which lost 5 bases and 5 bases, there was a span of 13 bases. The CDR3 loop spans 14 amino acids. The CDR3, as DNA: TGTGCCAGCAGCCCTTTGAGGGATCACAATGAGCAGTTCTTC. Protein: CASSPLRDHNEQFF.

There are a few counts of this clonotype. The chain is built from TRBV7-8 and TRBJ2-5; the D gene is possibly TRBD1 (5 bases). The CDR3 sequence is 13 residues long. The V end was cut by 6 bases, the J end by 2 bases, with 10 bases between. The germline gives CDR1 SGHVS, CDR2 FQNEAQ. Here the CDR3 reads CASSLTAQETQYF. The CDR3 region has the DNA TGTGCCAGCAGTTTGACAGCTCAAGAGACCCAGTACTTC.

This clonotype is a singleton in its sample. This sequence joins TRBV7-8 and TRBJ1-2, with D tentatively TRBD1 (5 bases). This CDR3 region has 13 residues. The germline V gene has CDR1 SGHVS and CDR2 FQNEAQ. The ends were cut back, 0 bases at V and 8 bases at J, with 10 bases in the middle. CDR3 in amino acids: CASSLAREGGYTF. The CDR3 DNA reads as TGTGCCAGCAGCTTAGCGAGGGAGGGGGGCTACACCTTC.

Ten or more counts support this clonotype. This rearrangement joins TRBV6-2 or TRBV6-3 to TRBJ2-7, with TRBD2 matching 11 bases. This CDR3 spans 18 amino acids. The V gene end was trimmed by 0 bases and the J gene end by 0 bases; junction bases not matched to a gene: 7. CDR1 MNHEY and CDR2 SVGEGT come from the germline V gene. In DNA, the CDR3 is TGTGCCAGCAGTTACTCGGGACTAGCGGAGGGCTCCTCCTACGAGCAGTACTTC. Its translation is CASSYSGLAEGSSYEQYF.

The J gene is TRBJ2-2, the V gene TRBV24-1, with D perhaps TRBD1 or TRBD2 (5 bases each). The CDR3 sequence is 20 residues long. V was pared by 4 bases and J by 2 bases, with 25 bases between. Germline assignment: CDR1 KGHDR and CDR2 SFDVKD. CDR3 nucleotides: TGTGCCACCAGTGACCTACCTCATAATAGGGACCTAGGAAACACCGGGGAGCTGTTTTTT. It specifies CATSDLPHNRDLGNTGELFF.

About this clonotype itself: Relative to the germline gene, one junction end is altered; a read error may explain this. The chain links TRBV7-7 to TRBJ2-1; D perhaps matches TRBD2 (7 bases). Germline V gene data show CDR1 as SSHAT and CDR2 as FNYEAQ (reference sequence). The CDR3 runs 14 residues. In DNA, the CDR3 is TGTGCTAGCAGCTTAAGGGGGGGGGCCAATGAGCAGTTCTTC. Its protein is CASSLRGGANEQFF.

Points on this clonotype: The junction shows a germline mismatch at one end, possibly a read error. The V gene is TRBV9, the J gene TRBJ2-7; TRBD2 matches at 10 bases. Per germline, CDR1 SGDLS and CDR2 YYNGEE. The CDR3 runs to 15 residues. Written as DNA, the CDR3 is TGCGCCAGCAGCCACCCAGCGGGAGGGGACTACGAGCAGTACTTC. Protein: CASSHPAGGDYEQYF.